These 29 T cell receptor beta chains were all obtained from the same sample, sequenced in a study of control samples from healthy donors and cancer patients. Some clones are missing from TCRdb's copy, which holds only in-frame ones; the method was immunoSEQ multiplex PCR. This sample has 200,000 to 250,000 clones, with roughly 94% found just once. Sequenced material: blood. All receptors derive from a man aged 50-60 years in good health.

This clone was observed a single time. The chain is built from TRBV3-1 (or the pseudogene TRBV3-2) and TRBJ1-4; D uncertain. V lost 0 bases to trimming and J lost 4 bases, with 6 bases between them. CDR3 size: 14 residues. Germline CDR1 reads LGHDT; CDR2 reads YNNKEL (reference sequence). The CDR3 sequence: CASSQDRINEKLFF. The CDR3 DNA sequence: TGTGCCAGCAGCCAAGACAGAATTAATGAAAAACTGTTTTTT.

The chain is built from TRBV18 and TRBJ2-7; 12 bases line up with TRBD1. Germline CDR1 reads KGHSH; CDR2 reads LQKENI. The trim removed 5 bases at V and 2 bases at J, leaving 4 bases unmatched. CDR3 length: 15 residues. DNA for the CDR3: TGTGCCAGCTCAGAAGGGACAGGGGGCGCCTACGAGCAGTACGTC. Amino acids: CASSEGTGGAYEQYV.

As DNA, the CDR3 is TGTGCCAGCAGCTTAGGCGGAGGTGGACAGGTGAACACTGAAGCTTTCTTT. Amino acid sequence: CASSLGGGGQVNTEAFF. The chain couples TRBV7-8 to TRBJ1-1; TRBD1 matches at 7 bases. With 1 base clipped from V and 0 bases from J, the junction kept 8 bases outside the gene matches. Germline loops: CDR1 SGHVS, CDR2 FQNEAQ. CDR3 length equals 17 residues.

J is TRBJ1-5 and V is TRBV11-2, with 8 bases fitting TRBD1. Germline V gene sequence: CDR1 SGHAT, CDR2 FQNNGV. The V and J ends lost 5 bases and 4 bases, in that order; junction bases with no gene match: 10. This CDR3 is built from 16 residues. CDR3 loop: CASSPVAQGANQPQHF. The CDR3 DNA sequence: TGTGCCAGCAGCCCCGTCGCGCAGGGGGCTAATCAGCCCCAGCATTTT.

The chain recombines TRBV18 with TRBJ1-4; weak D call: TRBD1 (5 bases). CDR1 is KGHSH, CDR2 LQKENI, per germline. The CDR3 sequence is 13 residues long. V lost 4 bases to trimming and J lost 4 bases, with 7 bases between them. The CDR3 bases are TGTGCCAGCTCACGGGGGGTTAATGAAAAACTGTTTTTT. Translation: CASSRGVNEKLFF.

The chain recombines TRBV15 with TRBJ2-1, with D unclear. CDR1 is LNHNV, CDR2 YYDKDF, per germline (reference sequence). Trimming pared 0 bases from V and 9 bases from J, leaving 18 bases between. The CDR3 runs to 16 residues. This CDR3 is CATSRDRTVRGTEQFF. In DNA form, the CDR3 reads TGTGCCACCAGCAGAGATCGTACGGTCAGAGGAACTGAGCAGTTCTTC.

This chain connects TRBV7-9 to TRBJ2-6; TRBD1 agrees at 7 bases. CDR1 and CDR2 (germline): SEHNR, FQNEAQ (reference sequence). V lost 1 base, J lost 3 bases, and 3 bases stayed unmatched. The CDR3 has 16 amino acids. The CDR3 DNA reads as TGTGCCAGCAGCTTAGTAGACAGGGTTGGGGCCAACGTCCTGACTTTC. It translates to CASSLVDRVGANVLTF.

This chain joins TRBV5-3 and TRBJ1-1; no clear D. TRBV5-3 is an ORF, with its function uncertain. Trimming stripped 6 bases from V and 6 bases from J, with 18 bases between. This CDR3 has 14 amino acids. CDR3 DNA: TGTGCCAGAACCCCCGACGGGGAAAGGCCTGAAGCTTTCTTT. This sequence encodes CARTPDGERPEAFF.

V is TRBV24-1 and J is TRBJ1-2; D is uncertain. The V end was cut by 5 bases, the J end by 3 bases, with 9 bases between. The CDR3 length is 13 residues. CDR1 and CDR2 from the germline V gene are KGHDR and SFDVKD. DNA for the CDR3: TGTGCCACCAGTGTTGAGAGCTACTATGGCTACACCTTC. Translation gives CATSVESYYGYTF.

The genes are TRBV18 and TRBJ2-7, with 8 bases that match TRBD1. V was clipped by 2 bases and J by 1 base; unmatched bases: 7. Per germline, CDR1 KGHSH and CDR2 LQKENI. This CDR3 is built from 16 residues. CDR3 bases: TGTGCCAGCTCACCAGACCGGACAGGGAGATCCTACGAGCAGTACGTC. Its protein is CASSPDRTGRSYEQYV.

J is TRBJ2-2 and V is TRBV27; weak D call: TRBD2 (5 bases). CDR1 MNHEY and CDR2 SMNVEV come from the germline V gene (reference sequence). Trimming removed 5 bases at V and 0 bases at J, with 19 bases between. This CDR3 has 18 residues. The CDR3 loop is CASSVPGRVNANTGELFF. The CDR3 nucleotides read TGTGCCAGCAGTGTACCGGGAAGGGTCAACGCGAACACCGGGGAGCTGTTTTTT.

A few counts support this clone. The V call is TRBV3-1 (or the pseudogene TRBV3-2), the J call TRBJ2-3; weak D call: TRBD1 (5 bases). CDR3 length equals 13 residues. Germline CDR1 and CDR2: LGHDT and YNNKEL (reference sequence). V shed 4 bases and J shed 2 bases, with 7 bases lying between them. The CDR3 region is CASSPGYTDTQYF. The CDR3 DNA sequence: TGTGCCAGCAGCCCAGGGTACACAGATACGCAGTATTTT.

CDR3 residues: CASSSQGIREKLFF. The CDR3 region has the DNA TGTGCCAGCAGCTCACAGGGGATAAGAGAAAAACTGTTTTTT. The chain recombines TRBV7-9 with TRBJ1-4; 7 bases align to TRBD1. CDR1 SEHNR and CDR2 FQNEAQ come from the germline V gene (reference sequence). There are 14 residues in the CDR3. J gave up 8 bases and V 4 bases, and 7 bases lay outside the gene matches. Complete variable domain (other parts from reference TRBV7-9 and TRBJ1-4): DTGVSQNPRHKITKRGQNVTFRCDPISEHNRLYWYRQTLGQGPEFLTYFQNEAQLEKSRLLSDRFSAERPKGSFSTLEIQRTEQGDSAMYLCASSSQGIREKLFFGSGTQLSVL.

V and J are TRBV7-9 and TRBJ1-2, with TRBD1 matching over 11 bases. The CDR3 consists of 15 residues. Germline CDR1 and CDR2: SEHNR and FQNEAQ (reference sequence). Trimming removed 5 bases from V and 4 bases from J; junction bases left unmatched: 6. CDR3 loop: CASSLWDRGTYGYTF. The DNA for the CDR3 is TGTGCCAGCAGCCTCTGGGACAGGGGGACCTATGGCTACACCTTC.

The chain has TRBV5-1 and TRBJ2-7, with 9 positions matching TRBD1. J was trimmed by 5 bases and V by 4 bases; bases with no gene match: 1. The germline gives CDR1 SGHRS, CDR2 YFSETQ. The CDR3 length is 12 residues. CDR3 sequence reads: CASSRDRDEQYF. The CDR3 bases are TGCGCCAGCAGCCGGGACAGGGACGAGCAGTACTTC.

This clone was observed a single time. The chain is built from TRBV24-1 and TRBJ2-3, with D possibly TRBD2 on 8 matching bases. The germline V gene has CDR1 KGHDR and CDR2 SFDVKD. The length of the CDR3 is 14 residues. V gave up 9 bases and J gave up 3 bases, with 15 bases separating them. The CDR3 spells CATREGARTDTQYF. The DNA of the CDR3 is TGTGCCACCCGGGAGGGGGCGCGGACAGATACGCAGTATTTT.

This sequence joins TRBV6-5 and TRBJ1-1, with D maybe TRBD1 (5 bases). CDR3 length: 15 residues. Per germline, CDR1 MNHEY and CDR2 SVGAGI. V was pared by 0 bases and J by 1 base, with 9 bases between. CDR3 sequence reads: CASSYSGPSNTEAFF. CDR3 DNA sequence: TGTGCCAGCAGTTACTCGGGGCCCTCGAACACTGAAGCTTTCTTT.

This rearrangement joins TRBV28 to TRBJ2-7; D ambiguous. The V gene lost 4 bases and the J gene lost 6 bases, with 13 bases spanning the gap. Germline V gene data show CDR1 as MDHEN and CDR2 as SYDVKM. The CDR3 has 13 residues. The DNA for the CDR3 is TGTGCCAGCAGTTCCGGCCCCCCCGGCGAGCAGTACGTC. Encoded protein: CASSSGPPGEQYV.

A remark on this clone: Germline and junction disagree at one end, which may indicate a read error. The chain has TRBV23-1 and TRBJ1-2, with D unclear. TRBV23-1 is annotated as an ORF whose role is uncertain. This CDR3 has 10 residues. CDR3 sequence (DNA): TGCGCCAGCAGTCCCCCGGACGACCCTTTC. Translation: CASSPPDDPF.

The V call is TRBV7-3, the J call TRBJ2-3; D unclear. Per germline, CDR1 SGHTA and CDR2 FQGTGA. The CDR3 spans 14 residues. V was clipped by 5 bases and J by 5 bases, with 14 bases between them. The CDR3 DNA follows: TGTGCCAGCAGCCTGAGCCTAATCCAAGATACGCAGTATTTT. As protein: CASSLSLIQDTQYF.

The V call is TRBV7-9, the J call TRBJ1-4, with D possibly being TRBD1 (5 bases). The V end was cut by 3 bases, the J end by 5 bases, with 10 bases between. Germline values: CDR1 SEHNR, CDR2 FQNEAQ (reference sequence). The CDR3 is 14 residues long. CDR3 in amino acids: CASSFGRANEKLFF. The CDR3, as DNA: TGTGCCAGCAGCTTCGGCAGGGCCAATGAAAAACTGTTTTTT. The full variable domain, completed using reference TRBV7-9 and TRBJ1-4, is DTGVSQNPRHKITKRGQNVTFRCDPISEHNRLYWYRQTLGQGPEFLTYFQNEAQLEKSRLLSDRFSAERPKGSFSTLEIQRTEQGDSAMYLCASSFGRANEKLFFGSGTQLSVL.

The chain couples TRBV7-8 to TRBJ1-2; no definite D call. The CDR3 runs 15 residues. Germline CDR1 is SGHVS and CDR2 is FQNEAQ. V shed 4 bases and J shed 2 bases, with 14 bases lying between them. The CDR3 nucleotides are TGTGCCAGCAGCTCACGGTTCATGGAGAACTATGGCTACACCTTC. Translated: CASSSRFMENYGYTF.

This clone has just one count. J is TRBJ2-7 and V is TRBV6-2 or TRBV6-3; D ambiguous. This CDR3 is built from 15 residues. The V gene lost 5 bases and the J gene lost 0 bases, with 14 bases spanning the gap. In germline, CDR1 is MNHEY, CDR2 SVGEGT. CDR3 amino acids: CASSDRGRNSYEQYF. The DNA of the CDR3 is TGTGCCAGCAGTGATCGAGGACGGAACTCCTACGAGCAGTACTTC.

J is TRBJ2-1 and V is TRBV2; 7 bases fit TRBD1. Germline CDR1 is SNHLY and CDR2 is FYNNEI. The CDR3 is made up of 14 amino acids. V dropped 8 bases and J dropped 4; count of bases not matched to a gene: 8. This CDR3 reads CASSQGVGYNEQFF. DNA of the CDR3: TGTGCCAGCTCCCAGGGGGTAGGTTACAATGAGCAGTTCTTC.

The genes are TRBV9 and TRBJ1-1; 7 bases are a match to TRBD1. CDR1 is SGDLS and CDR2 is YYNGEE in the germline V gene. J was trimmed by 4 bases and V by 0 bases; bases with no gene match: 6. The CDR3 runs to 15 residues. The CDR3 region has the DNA TGTGCCAGCAGCGTAGAGGCCAGGGGGGGCACTGAAGCTTTCTTT. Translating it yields CASSVEARGGTEAFF.

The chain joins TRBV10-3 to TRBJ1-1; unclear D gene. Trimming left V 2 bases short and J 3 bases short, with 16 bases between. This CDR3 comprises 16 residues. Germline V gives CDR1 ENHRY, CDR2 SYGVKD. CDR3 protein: CAISEAQAVRDTEAFF. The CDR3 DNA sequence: TGTGCCATCAGTGAGGCGCAAGCGGTAAGGGACACTGAAGCTTTCTTT.

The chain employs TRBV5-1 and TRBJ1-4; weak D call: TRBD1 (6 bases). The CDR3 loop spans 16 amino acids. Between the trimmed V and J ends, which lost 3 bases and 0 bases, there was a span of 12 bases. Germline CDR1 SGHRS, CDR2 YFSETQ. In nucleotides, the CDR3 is TGCGCCAGCAGCTGGGCAGGGGCGTCAACTAATGAAAAACTGTTTTTT. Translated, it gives CASSWAGASTNEKLFF.

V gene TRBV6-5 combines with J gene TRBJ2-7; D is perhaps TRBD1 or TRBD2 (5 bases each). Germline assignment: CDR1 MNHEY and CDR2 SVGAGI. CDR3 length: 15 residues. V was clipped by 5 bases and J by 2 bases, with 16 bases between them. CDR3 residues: CASSTEGTQTYEQYF. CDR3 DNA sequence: TGTGCCAGCAGTACCGAAGGGACCCAGACCTACGAGCAGTACTTC.

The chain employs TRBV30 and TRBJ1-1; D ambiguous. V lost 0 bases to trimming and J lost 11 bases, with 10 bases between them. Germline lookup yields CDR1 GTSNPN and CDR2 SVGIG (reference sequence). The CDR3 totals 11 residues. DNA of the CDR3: TGTGCCTGGAGTGTACGGAGGGAGGCTTTCTTT. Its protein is CAWSVRREAFF.